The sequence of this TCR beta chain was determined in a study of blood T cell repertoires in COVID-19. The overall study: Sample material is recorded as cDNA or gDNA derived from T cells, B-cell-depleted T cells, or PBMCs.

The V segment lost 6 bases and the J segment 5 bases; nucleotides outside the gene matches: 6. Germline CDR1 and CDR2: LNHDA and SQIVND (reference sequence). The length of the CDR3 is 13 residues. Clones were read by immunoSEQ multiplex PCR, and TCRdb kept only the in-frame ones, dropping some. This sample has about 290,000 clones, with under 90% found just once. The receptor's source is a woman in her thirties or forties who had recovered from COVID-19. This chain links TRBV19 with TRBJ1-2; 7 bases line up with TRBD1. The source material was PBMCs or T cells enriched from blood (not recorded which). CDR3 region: CASSRDRRYGYTF. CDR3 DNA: TGTGCCAGTAGCCGGGACAGAAGATATGGCTACACCTTC.